These 27 T cell receptor beta chains were sequenced from one sample in a study of T cells in Graves' hyperthyroidism and ophthalmopathy. Amplification targeted TCR beta CDR3 regions from RNA transcripts. A set of HTBI primers served as the primers for a first-round RT-PCR of the TCR CDR3. TCRdb re-called the multiplex PCR reads through MiXCR, storing one row per CDR3 protein. Of some 490,000 distinct CDR3 sequences detected, 22% appear once; the ten largest clones hold 49%. Sequencing input: blood. Source of these receptors: a woman between 70 and 85 years old with Graves' ophthalmopathy.

The rearrangement joins TRBV7-2 to TRBJ2-1; 9 nucleotides match TRBD2. The germline V gene encodes CDR1 SGHTA and CDR2 FQGNSA. With 6 bases clipped from V and 3 bases from J, the junction kept 12 bases outside the gene matches. The CDR3 totals 17 residues. Here the CDR3 reads CASRPTSAGGYYNEQFF. The CDR3 DNA reads TGTGCCAGCAGACCAACCTCCGCGGGAGGGTACTACAATGAGCAGTTCTTC.

V is TRBV28 and J is TRBJ2-6, with D unresolved. The germline gives CDR1 MDHEN, CDR2 SYDVKM. Trimming removed 3 bases from V and 0 bases from J, with 15 bases in between. This CDR3 spans 18 amino acids. The CDR3 nucleotides read TGTGCCAGCAGTTTCCCCCATTGGACGGGCTCTGGGGCCAACGTCCTGACTTTC. Encoded protein: CASSFPHWTGSGANVLTF. The full variable domain, its missing parts supplied by reference TRBV28 and TRBJ2-6, is DVKVTQSSRYLVKRTGEKVFLECVQDMDHENMFWYRQDPGLGLRLIYFSYDVKMKEKGDIPEGYSVSREKKERFSLILESASTNQTSMYLCASSFPHWTGSGANVLTFGAGSRLTVL.

The chain employs TRBV6-2 or TRBV6-3 and TRBJ1-2; 9 bases match TRBD1. Unmatched junction bases numbered 7, after V lost 5 bases and J lost 6 bases. Germline V gene lookup returns CDR1 MNHEY and CDR2 SVGEGT. The CDR3 loop spans 14 amino acids. The CDR3 DNA follows: TGTGCCAGCAGTAGACCCGGGACAGGGCATGGCTACACCTTC. Protein product: CASSRPGTGHGYTF.

This clonotype was observed a few times. The chain carries TRBV6-5 and TRBJ2-3, with a weak D call TRBD2 (5 bases). This CDR3 is built from 14 residues. From germline, CDR1 is MNHEY and CDR2 SVGAGI. The V and J ends lost 2 bases and 2 bases respectively, with 8 bases between them. CDR3: CASSYIGNTDTQYF. In nucleotides, the CDR3 is TGTGCCAGCAGTTACATCGGGAACACAGATACGCAGTATTTT.

The table lists this clonotype with a few counts. This chain connects TRBV19 to TRBJ2-2; no firm D call. Trimming stripped 4 bases from V and 5 bases from J, with 5 bases between. CDR1 LNHDA and CDR2 SQIVND come from the germline V gene (reference sequence). This CDR3 is built from 12 residues. CDR3 sequence reads: CASSRLTGELFF. In DNA, the CDR3 is TGTGCCAGTAGTAGACTTACCGGGGAGCTGTTTTTT.

This clonotype was detected ten times or more. The CDR3: CASSPNGGNTEAFF. CDR3 DNA: TGTGCCAGCTCACCAAATGGAGGGAACACTGAAGCTTTCTTT. The chain recombines TRBV18 with TRBJ1-1; D uncertain. The CDR3 extends over 14 amino acids. With 2 bases removed from V and 1 base from J, the gap between germline ends came to 8 bases. Germline CDR1 reads KGHSH; CDR2 reads LQKENI.

V is TRBV7-3 and J is TRBJ2-2, with 7 nucleotides matching TRBD2. Germline CDR1 reads SGHTA; CDR2 reads FQGTGA. The CDR3 is 16 residues long. Trimming at V came to 8 bases and at J to 1 base, leaving 10 bases not matched to a gene. The CDR3 DNA follows: TGTGCCAGCGCCAAGGCGGGGACTATGAACACCGGGGAGCTGTTTTTT. Translating gives CASAKAGTMNTGELFF.

This clonotype was observed at least ten times. The V call is TRBV28, the J call TRBJ2-7; weak D call: TRBD1 (5 bases). Germline V gives CDR1 MDHEN, CDR2 SYDVKM. V lost 7 bases to trimming and J lost 4 bases, with 14 bases between them. CDR3 length: 13 amino acids. CDR3 in DNA: TGTGCCAGCACAGGGATGAGCCTTTACGAGCAGTACTTC. Translation gives CASTGMSLYEQYF. The full variable domain, with the rest looked up from reference TRBV28 and TRBJ2-7, is DVKVTQSSRYLVKRTGEKVFLECVQDMDHENMFWYRQDPGLGLRLIYFSYDVKMKEKGDIPEGYSVSREKKERFSLILESASTNQTSMYLCASTGMSLYEQYFGPGTRLTVT.

The chain carries TRBV19 and TRBJ2-2; possibly TRBD1 for D (6 bases). The CDR3 extends over 15 amino acids. Germline lookup yields CDR1 LNHDA and CDR2 SQIVND (reference sequence). Trimming left V 10 bases short and J 4 bases short, with 19 bases between. CDR3 DNA sequence: TGTGCCACCCTACACTCTGGACAGTCCACCGGGGAGCTGTTTTTT. This codes for CATLHSGQSTGELFF.

The chain has TRBV20-1 and TRBJ1-1, with 8 nucleotides matching TRBD1. Germline assignment: CDR1 DFQATT and CDR2 SNEGSKA (reference sequence). This CDR3 contains 13 residues. V trimming: 3 bases; J trimming: 6 bases; junction bases outside the gene matches: 6. CDR3 coding DNA: TGCAGTGCTAGTCAGGGGGCGTCGGCTGAAGCTTTCTTT. Translated, it gives CSASQGASAEAFF.

In this sample, this clonotype turned up many times. At one boundary the junction diverges from the germline segment, which might be a read error. This chain uses TRBV2 with TRBJ1-2; D uncertain. The CDR3 is 15 residues long. Germline-derived CDR1 and CDR2 are SNHLY and FYNNEI. The CDR3 sequence is CASSDSWAGNDGYTF. Written as DNA, the CDR3 is TGTGCCAGCAGTGATAGTTGGGCGGGTAACGATGGCTACACCTTC.

This clonotype has a count of ten or more. The chain employs TRBV24-1 and TRBJ2-3; 15 positions match TRBD2. Germline V lookup: CDR1 KGHDR, CDR2 SFDVKD. This CDR3 comprises 18 residues. With 4 bases clipped from V and 2 bases from J, the junction kept 6 bases outside the gene matches. CDR3 nucleotides: TGTGCCACCAGTGACCGGGGACTAGCGGGAGGAGCCACAGATACGCAGTATTTT. It encodes CATSDRGLAGGATDTQYF.

This clonotype was counted only a few times. This chain uses TRBV12-3 or TRBV12-4 with TRBJ2-6; D unclear. Between the trimmed V and J ends, which lost 3 bases and 0 bases, there was a span of 9 bases. This CDR3 is 16 amino acids long. The CDR3 protein is CASSFLVSSGANVLTF. CDR3 DNA sequence: TGTGCCAGCAGTTTCTTGGTGAGCTCTGGGGCCAACGTCCTGACTTTC.

This CDR3 is CASSEQQGLNTEAFF. CDR3 DNA sequence: TGTGCCAGCAGTGAGCAACAGGGGCTGAACACTGAAGCTTTCTTT. The rearrangement uses TRBV6-1 and TRBJ1-1, with 7 bases that match TRBD1. Trimming removed 3 bases from V and 0 bases from J; junction bases left unmatched: 4. This CDR3 region has 15 residues. Per germline, CDR1 MNHNS and CDR2 SASEGT.

In its sample, this clonotype was seen a few times. V gene TRBV19 combines with J gene TRBJ2-7, with 11 bases aligning to TRBD2. V trimming: 6 bases; J trimming: 5 bases; junction bases outside the gene matches: 18. CDR1 LNHDA and CDR2 SQIVND come from the germline V gene (reference sequence). This CDR3 comprises 18 residues. CDR3 bases: TGTGCCAGTAGCCCGGGACTAGCGGCTTGGTCCCCCCCCAACGAGCAGTACTTC. Protein sequence: CASSPGLAAWSPPNEQYF.

This clonotype was found a few times. This sequence joins TRBV29-1 and TRBJ2-1; D not certain. In germline, CDR1 is SQVTM, CDR2 ANQGSEA. The CDR3 consists of 14 residues. V dropped 5 bases and J dropped 9 bases, with 20 bases sitting between them. The CDR3: CSVSRLGIMGEQFF. The DNA of the CDR3 is TGCAGCGTTTCACGTCTGGGGATCATGGGTGAGCAGTTCTTC.

The V and J genes are TRBV5-5 and TRBJ2-3; 10 bases are a match to TRBD1. The CDR3 has 15 amino acids. V dropped 1 base and J dropped 6; count of bases not matched to a gene: 5. Germline-derived CDR1 and CDR2 are SGHKS and YYEKEE (reference sequence). The CDR3 spells CASSLSDRGADTQYF. CDR3 nucleotides: TGTGCCAGCAGCTTGTCGGACAGGGGGGCGGATACGCAGTATTTT.

This clonotype was found a few times. The chain couples TRBV10-3 to TRBJ2-7, with D unresolved. Trimming cost V 6 bases and J 6 bases, with 12 bases left between them. The CDR3 covers 12 residues. From germline, CDR1 is ENHRY and CDR2 SYGVKD. CDR3 loop: CAISRNNVEQYF. The CDR3 region has the DNA TGTGCCATCAGCCGGAATAACGTCGAGCAGTACTTC.

The chain combines TRBV28 with TRBJ1-6; TRBD1 might be the D (5 bases). Germline V lookup: CDR1 MDHEN, CDR2 SYDVKM. The V end lost 3 bases, the J end lost 9 bases, and 12 bases lay between the germline ends. The CDR3 is made up of 14 amino acids. This CDR3 reads CASSFGGKTSPLHF. The CDR3 DNA is TGTGCCAGCAGTTTTGGGGGGAAGACTTCACCCCTCCACTTT.

This clonotype has a handful of counts. V usage is TRBV28 and J usage is TRBJ1-3, with D hard to call. Germline V CDR1 and CDR2: MDHEN, SYDVKM. This CDR3 is 14 amino acids long. V was cut by 6 bases and J by 4 bases, with 13 bases left in between. The CDR3 spells CASRRTAGGNTIYF. The CDR3 DNA follows: TGTGCCAGCAGAAGGACCGCGGGGGGAAACACCATATATTTT.

The sample holds a few counts of this clonotype. V is TRBV20-1 and J is TRBJ1-6; 8 bases map to TRBD1. Trimming removed 6 bases from V and 8 bases from J; junction bases left unmatched: 6. Germline V gene sequence: CDR1 DFQATT, CDR2 SNEGSKA (reference sequence). The CDR3 extends over 13 amino acids. CDR3 region: CSAIGQGDSPLHF. The DNA of the CDR3 is TGCAGTGCAATCGGACAGGGCGATTCACCCCTCCACTTT.

This clonotype was counted only a few times. V is TRBV7-8 and J is TRBJ2-4; 14 bases align to TRBD2. This CDR3 region has 21 residues. The V gene end was trimmed by 3 bases and the J gene end by 2 bases; junction bases not matched to a gene: 15. The germline CDR1 and CDR2 sequences are SGHVS and FQNEAQ. CDR3 bases: TGTGCCAGCAGCTTTCAACCGGGGACTAGCGGGAGTTGGTTGACCAAAAACATTCAGTACTTC. It is translated as CASSFQPGTSGSWLTKNIQYF.

This clonotype occurred many times. The CDR3: CATNRSAQYF. The CDR3 nucleotides read TGTGCCACCAATAGGAGCGCGCAGTATTTT. The rearrangement joins TRBV24-1 to TRBJ2-3; the D is unclear. The V gene's germline CDR1 is KGHDR and CDR2 SFDVKD. The ends were cut back, 8 bases at V and 10 bases at J, with 9 bases in the middle. The CDR3 is 10 amino acids.

This clonotype was seen a handful of times. The rearrangement uses TRBV4-2 and TRBJ2-7; D gene uncertain. Germline-derived CDR1 and CDR2 are LGHNA and YNFKEQ. This CDR3 region has 15 residues. V lost 0 bases, J lost 3 bases, and 12 bases lay in between. The CDR3 protein is CASSQETHSSYEQYF. CDR3 coding DNA: TGTGCCAGCAGCCAAGAAACACATAGCAGCTACGAGCAGTACTTC.

The V gene is TRBV5-1, the J gene TRBJ2-3; 11 bases are a match to TRBD2. The germline CDR1 and CDR2 sequences are SGHRS and YFSETQ. This CDR3 spans 15 amino acids. The trim removed 5 bases at V and 4 bases at J, leaving 6 bases unmatched. In nucleotides, the CDR3 is TGCGCCAGCAGTTATCTAGCGGGAGGAGCAGATACGCAGTATTTT. The encoded protein is CASSYLAGGADTQYF.

This clonotype was seen a few times. The chain combines TRBV6-1 with TRBJ1-2, with D hard to call. Germline V gene data show CDR1 as MNHNS and CDR2 as SASEGT. Deletions cut 3 bases from V and 7 bases from J, with 9 bases between. CDR3 size: 12 residues. CDR3 loop: CASSDGRGGYTF. The CDR3, as DNA: TGTGCCAGCAGTGATGGTCGGGGTGGCTACACCTTC.

Ten or more counts support this clonotype. The chain combines TRBV7-2 with TRBJ1-6; 9 bases are shared with TRBD1. The CDR3 covers 15 residues. Germline V gene lookup returns CDR1 SGHTA and CDR2 FQGNSA. Losses at the gene ends were 1 base for V and 9 bases for J; bases not matched to a gene: 4. CDR3 amino acids: CASSLGTGERSPLHF. The CDR3 DNA sequence: TGTGCCAGCAGCTTAGGGACAGGGGAGCGTTCACCCCTCCACTTT.